The T cell receptor beta chain under discussion was sequenced for a study of human CD8 memory T cell subsets. Study findings and constraints: According to Chao1 estimates, stem-like memory T cells seemed more diverse than precursor exhausted T cells were. Whereas effector memory cells differed, stem-like memory and precursor exhausted T cells had comparably high diversity.

Phenotypically, stem-like memory CD8+ T cells (TSTEM) were characterized as CCR7+ PD-1- TIGIT-. Negative magnetic separation enriched total CD8+ T cells. CDR3 length equals 16 residues. CDR1 and CDR2 from the germline V gene are KGHSH and LQKENI. Libraries targeted TCR beta using 5' RACE with UMIs. TCRdb re-called the 5' RACE reads; every CDR3 protein appears as one record, without DNA. The table for this sample gives about 9,200 distinct CDR3 sequences. As for this clonotype: Its matching antigen is unknown.

Sample: CD8+ stem-like memory T cells (TSCM and TCM) sorted from PBMCs. Described subset: stem-like memory CD8 T cells (TSTEM), CCR7+ PD-1- TIGIT-. The chain has TRBV18 and TRBJ2-4; absent DNA, TCRdb's TRBD1 call cannot be checked. This receptor was taken from a human donor in good health. The CDR3 protein is CASSPPSLQDKNIQYF.